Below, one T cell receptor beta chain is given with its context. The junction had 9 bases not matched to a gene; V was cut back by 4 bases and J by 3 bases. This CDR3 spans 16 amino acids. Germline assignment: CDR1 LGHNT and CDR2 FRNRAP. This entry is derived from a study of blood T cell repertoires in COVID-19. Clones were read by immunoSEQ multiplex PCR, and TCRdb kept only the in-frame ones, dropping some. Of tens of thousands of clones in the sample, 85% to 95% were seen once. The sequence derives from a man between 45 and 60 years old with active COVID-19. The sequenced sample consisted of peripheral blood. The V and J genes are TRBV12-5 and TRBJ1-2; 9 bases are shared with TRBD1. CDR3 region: CASGSTGGFIDYGYTF. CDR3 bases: TGTGCTAGTGGTTCGACAGGGGGTTTCATCGACTATGGCTACACCTTC.